What follows are 28 T cell receptor beta chains derived from one specimen sequenced in a study of a mutant IDH1 vaccine in newly diagnosed glioma. Time point given: week 47, end of study. Each dose delivered 300 ug of mutant IDH1 20-mer peptide subcutaneously with imiquimod. No cognate antigen is known for these TCRs. The data were produced by immunoSEQ multiplex PCR, yet TCRdb's version contains in-frame clones alone and is incomplete. Of about 94,000 clones listed, about 90% are singletons. The source material was PBMCs, sampled from a glioma patient whose treatment included an IDH1 peptide vaccine. These receptors were taken from a woman aged 45-65 years with glioma.

The chain is built from TRBV28 and TRBJ2-4; D gene uncertain. Germline V gives CDR1 MDHEN, CDR2 SYDVKM. Trimming left V 4 bases short and J 1 base short, with 17 bases between. This CDR3 is built from 17 residues. CDR3 DNA: TGTGCCAGCAGTTACATCTACCCCGCCCTGGCCAAAAACATTCAGTACTTC. Its translation is CASSYIYPALAKNIQYF.

The J gene is TRBJ2-3, the V gene TRBV23-1; 9 bases fit TRBD2. TRBV23-1 is reported as an ORF; its role is uncertain. This CDR3 has 17 residues. The trim removed 2 bases at V and 2 bases at J, leaving 8 bases unmatched. CDR3 in DNA: TGCGCCAGCAGTCAAAAAGTAGCGGGAGCTGTCACAGATACGCAGTATTTT. Amino acid sequence: CASSQKVAGAVTDTQYF.

J is TRBJ2-1 and V is TRBV2, with 12 nucleotides matching TRBD1. The germline V gene encodes CDR1 SNHLY and CDR2 FYNNEI. The CDR3 consists of 14 residues. V trimming: 7 bases; J trimming: 8 bases; junction bases outside the gene matches: 6. The CDR3 nucleotides are TGTGCCAGCACGGGACAGGGGGCCCGCGATGAGCAGTTCTTC. Translation gives CASTGQGARDEQFF. Looking up the rest from reference TRBV2 and TRBJ2-1 gives the full variable domain: EPEVTQTPSHQVTQMGQEVILRCVPISNHLYFYWYRQILGQKVEFLVSFYNNEISEKSEIFDDQFSVERPDGSNFTLKIRSTKLEDSAMYFCASTGQGARDEQFFGPGTRLTVL.

The rearrangement uses TRBV19 and TRBJ1-1, with a weak D call TRBD1 (5 bases). From germline, CDR1 is LNHDA and CDR2 SQIVND (reference sequence). V lost 6 bases and J lost 0, with 11 bases in between. This CDR3 has 14 residues. CDR3 bases: TGTGCCAGTAGGGACACGGCAATGAACACTGAAGCTTTCTTT. Amino acids: CASRDTAMNTEAFF. The entire variable domain, with the rest obtained from reference TRBV19 and TRBJ1-1, is as follows: DGGITQSPKYLFRKEGQNVTLSCEQNLNHDAMYWYRQDPGQGLRLIYYSQIVNDFQKGDIAEGYSVSREKKESFPLTVTSAQKNPTAFYLCASRDTAMNTEAFFGQGTRLTVV.

V gene TRBV5-6 combines with J gene TRBJ1-6, with TRBD1 matching 7 bases. Germline CDR1 reads SGHDT; CDR2 reads YYEEEE. V shed 4 bases, J shed 6 bases, and the junction held 10 bases outside the gene matches. This CDR3 comprises 16 residues. CDR3 coding DNA: TGTGCCAGCAGCCGGTATTTGAGACAGGGTAATTCACCCCTCCACTTT. This translates into CASSRYLRQGNSPLHF.

The CDR3 region has the DNA TGTGCCAGCACTTTAACGGGGGCCCAAGGACGGTACGAGCAGTACTTC. This sequence encodes CASTLTGAQGRYEQYF. This chain joins TRBV7-9 and TRBJ2-7, with D perhaps matching TRBD1 or TRBD2 (6 bases each). In germline, CDR1 is SEHNR, CDR2 FQNEAQ (reference sequence). CDR3 length equals 16 residues. V was shortened by 7 bases and J by 4 bases, with 23 bases between the two germline ends.

This chain joins TRBV28 and TRBJ2-7; no firm D call. The CDR3 contains 15 residues. The V gene lost 4 bases and the J gene lost 0 bases, with 13 bases spanning the gap. Germline-derived CDR1 and CDR2 are MDHEN and SYDVKM. The CDR3 DNA is TGTGCCAGCAGTTCAAAAAGACACTTCTCCTACGAGCAGTACTTC. It encodes CASSSKRHFSYEQYF.

The rearrangement joins TRBV7-6 to TRBJ2-5; 8 positions agree with TRBD1. The CDR3 covers 14 residues. Germline trimming cut 5 bases from V and 5 bases from J; bases unmatched to any gene: 7. Germline V gene data show CDR1 as SGHVS and CDR2 as FNYEAQ. The CDR3: CASSLNRDRETQYF. The CDR3 DNA is TGTGCCAGCAGCCTTAACCGGGACAGGGAGACCCAGTACTTC.

In nucleotides, the CDR3 is TGTGCCAGCAGTTCTTGGGGGGCTGGGGAGACCCAGTACTTC. Protein sequence: CASSSWGAGETQYF. The J gene is TRBJ2-5, the V gene TRBV28; the D gene could be TRBD1 or TRBD2 (6 bases each). Per the germline V gene, CDR1 is MDHEN and CDR2 is SYDVKM. The CDR3 loop spans 14 amino acids. Trimming stripped 4 bases from V and 5 bases from J, with 14 bases between.

A single count supports this clone. V usage is TRBV28 and J usage is TRBJ2-5, with unresolved D. The CDR3 is made up of 13 amino acids. Trimming took off 6 bases at V and 5 bases at J, with 13 bases between the two ends. Germline loops: CDR1 MDHEN, CDR2 SYDVKM. CDR3 region: CASSRTTAETQYF. The CDR3 coding sequence is TGTGCCAGCAGCCGAACTACGGCCGAGACCCAGTACTTC.

The CDR3 protein is CASGFRIAGVHEQFF. The DNA of the CDR3 is TGTGCTAGTGGTTTTAGGATAGCGGGAGTTCATGAGCAGTTCTTC. V and J are TRBV12-5 and TRBJ2-1; the match to TRBD2 covers 9 bases. This CDR3 comprises 15 residues. V shed 3 bases, J shed 8 bases, and the junction held 8 bases outside the gene matches. Looked up from germline, CDR1 is LGHNT and CDR2 is FRNRAP.

This clone was found a few times. J is TRBJ1-1 and V is TRBV25-1; D gene uncertain. The CDR3 runs to 15 residues. V was pared by 6 bases and J by 3 bases, with 17 bases between. The V gene's germline CDR1 is MGHDK and CDR2 SYGVNS. The CDR3 here is CASSIAGLVDTEAFF. The CDR3 nucleotides are TGTGCCAGCAGCATTGCGGGGTTGGTAGACACTGAAGCTTTCTTT.

The chain joins TRBV9 to TRBJ2-5; D is perhaps TRBD1 or TRBD2 (5 bases each). The CDR3 has 15 residues. Germline CDR1 reads SGDLS; CDR2 reads YYNGEE. Trimming removed 4 bases at V and 3 bases at J, with 16 bases between. CDR3 sequence: CASSFQGRWKETQYF. The CDR3 nucleotides are TGTGCCAGCAGCTTTCAGGGACGGTGGAAAGAGACCCAGTACTTC.

The chain uses TRBV5-1 and TRBJ2-7; 10 nucleotides match TRBD1. The CDR3 spans 13 residues. Germline lookup yields CDR1 SGHRS and CDR2 YFSETQ. The J segment lost 7 bases and the V segment lost 4 bases, leaving 5 bases of the junction unmatched. The CDR3 loop reads CASSLWTGGEQYF. DNA of the CDR3: TGCGCCAGCAGCCTGTGGACAGGGGGGGAGCAGTACTTC.

The gene calls are TRBV19 and TRBJ2-5; possibly TRBD1 for D (6 bases). The germline CDR1 and CDR2 sequences are LNHDA and SQIVND (reference sequence). The V gene lost 3 bases and the J gene lost 3 bases, with 11 bases spanning the gap. The CDR3 spans 14 residues. CDR3 protein: CASSIGTNEETQYF. The CDR3 DNA reads as TGTGCCAGTAGTATCGGGACAAACGAAGAGACCCAGTACTTC. Full variable domain (outside the CDR3, taken from reference TRBV19 and TRBJ2-5): DGGITQSPKYLFRKEGQNVTLSCEQNLNHDAMYWYRQDPGQGLRLIYYSQIVNDFQKGDIAEGYSVSREKKESFPLTVTSAQKNPTAFYLCASSIGTNEETQYFGPGTRLLVL.

This clone turned up a few times. Written as DNA, the CDR3 is TGTGCCAGCAGCTTTGCGGCCAGCTCTGGAAACACCATATATTTT. Translation gives CASSFAASSGNTIYF. J is TRBJ1-3 and V is TRBV5-8; D unresolved. Per the germline V gene, CDR1 is SGHTS and CDR2 is YDEGEE. V gave up 2 bases and J gave up 0 bases, with 9 bases separating them. The length of the CDR3 is 15 residues. Full variable domain (outside the CDR3, taken from reference TRBV5-8 and TRBJ1-3): EAGVTQSPTHLIKTRGQQATLRCSPISGHTSVYWYQQALGLGLQFLLWYDEGEERNRGNFPPRFSGRQFPNYSSELNVNALELEDSALYLCASSFAASSGNTIYFGEGSWLTVV.

This clone was recorded a few times. This chain connects TRBV5-1 to TRBJ2-2; no clear D. The CDR3 contains 12 residues. The V and J ends lost 7 bases and 5 bases respectively, with 9 bases between them. Germline V gene data show CDR1 as SGHRS and CDR2 as YFSETQ. As DNA, the CDR3 is TGCGCCAGCGGGGAACCAACCGGGGAGCTGTTTTTT. This sequence encodes CASGEPTGELFF.

CDR3 sequence (DNA): TGTGCCAGCAGCAAAGAGGGTAGCCTAGCGGGAGTCGAGCAGTACTTC. Protein product: CASSKEGSLAGVEQYF. The rearrangement uses TRBV21-1 and TRBJ2-7; TRBD2, the table's D call, lacks a check against the DNA. TRBV21-1 is listed as a pseudogene. The CDR3 runs to 16 residues.

V and J are TRBV30 and TRBJ2-7; no definite D call. The length of the CDR3 is 14 residues. CDR1 is GTSNPN and CDR2 is SVGIG in the germline V gene (reference sequence). V lost 0 bases and J lost 2, with 11 bases in between. CDR3 region: CAWSVMWQAYEQYF. Here the CDR3 DNA reads TGTGCCTGGAGTGTAATGTGGCAGGCCTACGAGCAGTACTTC.

The gene calls are TRBV7-2 and TRBJ1-2; D is uncertain. The V gene's germline CDR1 is SGHTA and CDR2 FQGNSA. CDR3 size: 17 residues. Trimming left V 2 bases short and J 8 bases short, with 24 bases between. This chain's CDR3 is CASSLFVGTRLAKGYTF. CDR3 coding DNA: TGTGCCAGCAGCTTATTTGTCGGAACAAGGCTGGCGAAGGGCTACACCTTC.

The V gene is TRBV4-2, the J gene TRBJ2-3; 10 bases fit TRBD1. Trimming cost V 2 bases and J 5 bases; bases outside gene matches: 10. In germline, CDR1 is LGHNA, CDR2 YNFKEQ. CDR3 length: 17 residues. The CDR3 loop is CASSQLLGQGLLDTQYF. As DNA, the CDR3 is TGTGCCAGCAGCCAACTTCTGGGACAGGGGCTCTTAGATACGCAGTATTTT.

The rearrangement uses TRBV5-1 and TRBJ2-1; weak D call: TRBD2 (5 bases). There are 13 residues in the CDR3. Germline assignment: CDR1 SGHRS and CDR2 YFSETQ. V was clipped by 3 bases and J by 9 bases, with 13 bases between them. CDR3 nucleotide sequence: TGCGCCAGCAGCTCCCATAGCGCGGCTGAGCAGTTCTTC. It codes for CASSSHSAAEQFF.

CDR3 amino acids: CASSDRVYNSPLHF. CDR3 coding DNA: TGTGCCAGCAGTGACAGGGTCTATAATTCACCCCTCCACTTT. The chain carries TRBV25-1 and TRBJ1-6, with D possibly matching TRBD1 (5 bases). Germline V gene sequence: CDR1 MGHDK, CDR2 SYGVNS. The CDR3 has 14 amino acids. Trimming left V 3 bases short and J 3 bases short, with 6 bases between.

The chain couples TRBV19 to TRBJ1-6; D is ambiguous. Germline CDR1 is LNHDA and CDR2 is SQIVND (reference sequence). Between the trimmed V and J ends, which lost 3 bases and 0 bases, there was a span of 15 bases. This CDR3 is 18 amino acids long. CDR3 sequence reads: CASSIRRLKSSYNSPLHF. The CDR3 coding sequence is TGTGCCAGTAGTATTAGGAGACTCAAGAGCTCCTATAATTCACCCCTCCACTTT.

J is TRBJ2-1 and V is TRBV30, with D unclear. V lost 2 bases, J lost 8 bases, and 13 bases lay in between. The CDR3 consists of 13 residues. Germline V gene lookup returns CDR1 GTSNPN and CDR2 SVGIG (reference sequence). CDR3 sequence (DNA): TGTGCCTGGAGTAAGGAAATCTGGGATGAGCAGTTCTTC. It is translated as CAWSKEIWDEQFF. Supplemented by reference TRBV30 and TRBJ2-1, the full variable domain reads SQTIHQWPATLVQPVGSPLSLECTVEGTSNPNLYWYRQAAGRGLQLLFYSVGIGQISSEVPQNLSASRPQDRQFILSSKKLLLSDSGFYLCAWSKEIWDEQFFGPGTRLTVL.

This clone has a handful of counts. This chain links TRBV5-1 with TRBJ2-3; the D gene is possibly TRBD1 (5 bases). The CDR3 is made up of 15 amino acids. The germline V and J ends were trimmed by 0 bases and 2 bases, with 10 bases remaining between them. Germline V lookup: CDR1 SGHRS, CDR2 YFSETQ. The CDR3 nucleotides are TGCGCCAGCAGCTTGGGACAGCGAATCACAGATACGCAGTATTTT. This codes for CASSLGQRITDTQYF.

This clone was detected a few times. This rearrangement joins TRBV7-9 to TRBJ2-7, with D perhaps being TRBD1 or TRBD2 (7 bases each). Trimming took off 0 bases at V and 5 bases at J, with 11 bases between the two ends. The V gene's germline CDR1 is SEHNR and CDR2 FQNEAQ (reference sequence). The length of the CDR3 is 14 residues. The DNA of the CDR3 is TGTGCCAGCAGCTTAGCACAGGGGAGGGACGAGCAGTACTTC. Its protein product is CASSLAQGRDEQYF.

The table lists this clone with a count of one. The chain uses TRBV5-6 and TRBJ2-7; tentatively, D is TRBD2 (7 bases). The CDR3 sequence is 14 residues long. The ends were cut back, 3 bases at V and 2 bases at J, with 12 bases in the middle. Germline CDR1 is SGHDT and CDR2 is YYEEEE. CDR3 loop: CASSSQGGAYEQYF. DNA for the CDR3: TGTGCCAGCAGCTCACAGGGAGGGGCCTACGAGCAGTACTTC.